A single sample gave rise to the 12 T cell receptor beta chains below, sequenced in a study of siplizumab effects on memory and regulatory T cells. The repertoire was sequenced with immunoSEQ multiplex PCR; TCRdb's copy has only in-frame clones and lacks some. The data hold 100,000 or so clones, with less than 95% observed a single time. Sequences were obtained from non-Treg CD4+ T cells sorted from blood. The receptor set was obtained from a human donor in good health.

The chain uses TRBV30 and TRBJ1-3; the D is unclear. This CDR3 contains 13 residues. Deletions cut 2 bases from V and 0 bases from J, with 5 bases between. Germline CDR1 reads GTSNPN; CDR2 reads SVGIG (reference sequence). CDR3 bases: TGTGCCTGGAGTAGCAGCTCTGGAAACACCATATATTTT. Its protein is CAWSSSSGNTIYF.

V gene TRBV2 combines with J gene TRBJ2-3, with 9 positions matching TRBD1. Germline CDR1 and CDR2: SNHLY and FYNNEI. The CDR3 runs to 14 residues. The V and J ends lost 7 bases and 5 bases, in that order; junction bases with no gene match: 7. This CDR3 is CASTGQGVGDTQYF. The CDR3 DNA reads TGTGCCAGCACGGGACAGGGAGTTGGAGATACGCAGTATTTT.

This sequence joins TRBV5-3 and TRBJ2-7, with 8 bases aligning to TRBD1. TRBV5-3 is annotated as an ORF whose role is uncertain. Losses at the gene ends were 4 bases for V and 1 base for J; bases not matched to a gene: 10. The CDR3 has 16 amino acids. CDR3 amino acids: CARSDTTGEKSYEQYF. As DNA, the CDR3 is TGTGCCAGAAGCGACACGACAGGGGAAAAATCCTACGAGCAGTACTTC.

The chain employs TRBV7-9 and TRBJ1-5; D call uncertain. CDR3 length: 14 residues. In germline, CDR1 is SEHNR, CDR2 FQNEAQ (reference sequence). V was trimmed by 1 base and J by 5 bases, leaving 9 bases between them. DNA of the CDR3: TGTGCCAGCAGCTTAGGAAGCGTCGATCAGCCCCAGCATTTT. It translates to CASSLGSVDQPQHF.

The chain recombines TRBV27 with TRBJ1-5, with TRBD1 matching over 8 bases. V shed 5 bases and J 6 bases; nucleotides not matched to a gene: 9. The CDR3 has 15 amino acids. CDR1 and CDR2 from the germline V gene are MNHEY and SMNVEV (reference sequence). CDR3 region: CASSLFGTGGQPQHF. The DNA for the CDR3 is TGTGCCAGCAGTCTATTTGGGACAGGCGGTCAGCCCCAGCATTTT.

J is TRBJ2-7 and V is TRBV6-6; TRBD2 matches 8 bases. Germline trimming cut 4 bases from V and 4 bases from J; bases unmatched to any gene: 3. CDR3 size: 13 residues. Looked up from germline, CDR1 is MNHNY and CDR2 is SVGAGI (reference sequence). DNA for the CDR3: TGTGCCAGCAGTTCGGGACTAGAGTACGAGCAGTACTTC. Protein sequence: CASSSGLEYEQYF.

The chain uses TRBV7-2 and TRBJ1-2; D may be TRBD1 (5 bases). This CDR3 is built from 15 residues. Germline V lookup: CDR1 SGHTA, CDR2 FQGNSA. Trimming left V 1 base short and J 1 base short, with 10 bases between. The CDR3 DNA reads as TGTGCCAGCAGCTTAGAATCAGGGCGTAACTATGGCTACACCTTC. Translation: CASSLESGRNYGYTF.

This clone has only one observation. V and J are TRBV18 and TRBJ1-1; D is undetermined. Between the trimmed V and J ends, which lost 4 bases and 8 bases, there was a span of 26 bases. This CDR3 has 17 amino acids. CDR1 is KGHSH and CDR2 is LQKENI in the germline V gene. The CDR3 nucleotides read TGTGCCAGCTCACAAGTACCACCCGGTCCAGCGCCCACCGAAGCTTTCTTT. Amino acid sequence: CASSQVPPGPAPTEAFF.

This rearrangement joins TRBV5-1 to TRBJ1-2, with a tentative D call TRBD1 (5 bases). With 4 bases removed from V and 1 base from J, the gap between germline ends came to 11 bases. Germline V gives CDR1 SGHRS, CDR2 YFSETQ. The CDR3 is made up of 14 amino acids. CDR3 residues: CASSPSGGNYGYTF. CDR3 coding DNA: TGCGCCAGCAGCCCCTCGGGGGGTAACTATGGCTACACCTTC.

The rearrangement links TRBV27 to TRBJ2-7; the D call may be TRBD1 or TRBD2 (6 bases each). The CDR3 extends over 14 amino acids. In germline, CDR1 is MNHEY, CDR2 SMNVEV (reference sequence). Trimming pared 8 bases from V and 6 bases from J, leaving 20 bases between. The DNA of the CDR3 is TGTGCCAGCGGACTACTTCAACAGGGACGCGAGCAGTACTTC. Its translation: CASGLLQQGREQYF.

The rearrangement joins TRBV5-6 to TRBJ2-3; D not certain. The CDR3 is 12 amino acids. Germline CDR1 reads SGHDT; CDR2 reads YYEEEE. V was clipped by 1 base and J by 2 bases, with 2 bases between them. CDR3 DNA sequence: TGTGCCAGCAGCTTGTTCACAGATACGCAGTATTTT. This sequence encodes CASSLFTDTQYF. The full variable domain, its missing parts supplied by reference TRBV5-6 and TRBJ2-3, is DAGVTQSPTHLIKTRGQQVTLRCSPKSGHDTVSWYQQALGQGPQFIFQYYEEEERQRGNFPDRFSGHQFPNYSSELNVNALLLGDSALYLCASSLFTDTQYFGPGTRLTVL.

V gene TRBV18 combines with J gene TRBJ2-7, with TRBD1 identical over 8 bases. The CDR3 covers 14 residues. The germline V gene has CDR1 KGHSH and CDR2 LQKENI. The ends lost 6 bases at V and 3 bases at J; junction bases unmatched: 7. CDR3 coding DNA: TGTGCCAGCTCGTCCGGGACAGGCCTCTACGAGCAGTACTTC. This encodes CASSSGTGLYEQYF.